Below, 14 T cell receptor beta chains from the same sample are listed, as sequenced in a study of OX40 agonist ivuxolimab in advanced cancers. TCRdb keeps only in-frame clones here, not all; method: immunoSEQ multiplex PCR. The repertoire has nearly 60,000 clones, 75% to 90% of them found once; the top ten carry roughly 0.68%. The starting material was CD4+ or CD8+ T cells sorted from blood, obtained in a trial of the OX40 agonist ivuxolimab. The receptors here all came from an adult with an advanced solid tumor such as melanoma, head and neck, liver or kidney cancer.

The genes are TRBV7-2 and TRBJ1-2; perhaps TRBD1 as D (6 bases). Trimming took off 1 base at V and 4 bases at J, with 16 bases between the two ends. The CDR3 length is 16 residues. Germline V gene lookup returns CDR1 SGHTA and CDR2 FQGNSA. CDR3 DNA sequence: TGTGCCAGCAGCTTAGTTAGGACAGTATTATCCTATGGCTACACCTTC. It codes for CASSLVRTVLSYGYTF.

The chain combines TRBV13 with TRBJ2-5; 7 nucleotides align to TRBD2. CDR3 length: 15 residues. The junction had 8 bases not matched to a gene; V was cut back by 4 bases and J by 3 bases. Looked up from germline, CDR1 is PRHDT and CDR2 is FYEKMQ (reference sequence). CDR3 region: CASSSPWAGEETQYF. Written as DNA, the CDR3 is TGTGCCAGCAGCTCCCCATGGGCGGGGGAAGAGACCCAGTACTTC.

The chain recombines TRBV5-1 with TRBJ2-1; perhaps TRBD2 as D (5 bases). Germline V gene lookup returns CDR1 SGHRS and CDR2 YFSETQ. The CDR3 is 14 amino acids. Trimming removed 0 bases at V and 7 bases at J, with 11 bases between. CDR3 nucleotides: TGCGCCAGCAGCTTGGCCCCTCCGGGGAATGAGCAGTTCTTC. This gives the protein CASSLAPPGNEQFF.

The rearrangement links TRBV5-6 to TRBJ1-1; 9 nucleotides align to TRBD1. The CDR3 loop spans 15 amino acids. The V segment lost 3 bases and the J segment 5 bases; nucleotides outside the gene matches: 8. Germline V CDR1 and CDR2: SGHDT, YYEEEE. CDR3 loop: CASSSTGGGGTEAFF. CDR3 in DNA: TGTGCCAGCAGCTCCACAGGGGGCGGTGGTACTGAAGCTTTCTTT.

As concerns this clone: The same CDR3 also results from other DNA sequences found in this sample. CDR3 bases: TGTGCCACCAAGTCAGTTAGCTACGAGCAGTACTTC. Protein sequence: CATKSVSYEQYF. J is TRBJ2-7 and V is TRBV2; D not resolved. The CDR3 consists of 12 residues. Trimming shortened V by 10 bases and J by 3 bases, and 13 bases separated the two germline ends. The germline gives CDR1 SNHLY, CDR2 FYNNEI.

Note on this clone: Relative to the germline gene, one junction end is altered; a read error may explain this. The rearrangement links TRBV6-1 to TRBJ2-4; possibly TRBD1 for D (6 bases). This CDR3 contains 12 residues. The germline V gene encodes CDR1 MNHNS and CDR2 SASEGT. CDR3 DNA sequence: TGTGCCAGCAGTACCTTCTTTGATCAGGGGAGCTTC. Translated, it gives CASSTFFDQGSF.

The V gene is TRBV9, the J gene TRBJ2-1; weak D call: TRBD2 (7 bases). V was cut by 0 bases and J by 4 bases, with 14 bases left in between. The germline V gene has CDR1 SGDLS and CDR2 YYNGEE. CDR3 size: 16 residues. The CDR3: CASSVGGGGSYNEQFF. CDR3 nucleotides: TGTGCCAGCAGCGTAGGAGGCGGGGGCTCGTACAATGAGCAGTTCTTC.

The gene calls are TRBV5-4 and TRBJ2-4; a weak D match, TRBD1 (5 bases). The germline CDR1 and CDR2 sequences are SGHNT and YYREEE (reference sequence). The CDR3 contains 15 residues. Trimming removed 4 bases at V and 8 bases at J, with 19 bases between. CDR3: CASSTQQGDRDIQYF. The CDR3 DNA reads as TGTGCCAGCAGCACGCAGCAAGGGGATCGGGACATTCAGTACTTC.

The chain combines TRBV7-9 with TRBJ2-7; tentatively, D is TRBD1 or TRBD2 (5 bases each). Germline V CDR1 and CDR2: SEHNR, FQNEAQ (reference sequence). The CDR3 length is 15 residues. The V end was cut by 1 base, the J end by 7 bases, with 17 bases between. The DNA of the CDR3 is TGTGCCAGCAGCTTAGGTCAGGGAAGCCCGGGGGAGCAGTACTTC. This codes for CASSLGQGSPGEQYF.

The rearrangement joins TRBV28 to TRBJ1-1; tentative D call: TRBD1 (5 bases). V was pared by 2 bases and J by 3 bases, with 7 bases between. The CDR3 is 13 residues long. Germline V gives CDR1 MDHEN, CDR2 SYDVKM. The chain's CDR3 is CASSLEQDTEAFF. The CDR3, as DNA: TGTGCCAGCAGTTTAGAACAGGACACTGAAGCTTTCTTT.

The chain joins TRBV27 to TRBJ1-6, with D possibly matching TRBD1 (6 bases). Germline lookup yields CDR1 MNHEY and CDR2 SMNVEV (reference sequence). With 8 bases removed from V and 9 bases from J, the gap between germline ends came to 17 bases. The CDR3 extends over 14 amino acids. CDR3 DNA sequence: TGTGCCAGCCACAGTCAGGGGATGGGTTCACCCCTCCACTTT. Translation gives CASHSQGMGSPLHF.

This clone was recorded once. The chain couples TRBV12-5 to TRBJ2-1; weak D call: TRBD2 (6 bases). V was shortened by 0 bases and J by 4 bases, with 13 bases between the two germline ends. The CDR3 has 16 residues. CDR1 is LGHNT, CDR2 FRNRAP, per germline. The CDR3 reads CASGLVGRDFYNEQFF. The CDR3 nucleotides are TGTGCTAGTGGTTTGGTAGGTCGGGACTTTTACAATGAGCAGTTCTTC.

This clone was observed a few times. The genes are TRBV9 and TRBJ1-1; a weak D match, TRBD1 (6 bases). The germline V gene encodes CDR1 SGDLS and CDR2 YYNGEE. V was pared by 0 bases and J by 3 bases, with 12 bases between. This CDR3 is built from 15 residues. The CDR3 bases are TGTGCCAGCAGCGTAGTCACAGGGAGGGACACTGAAGCTTTCTTT. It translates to CASSVVTGRDTEAFF.

CDR3 region: CASTLGGGRGGYTF. CDR3 coding DNA: TGTGCCAGCACTCTCGGAGGGGGCAGGGGCGGCTACACCTTC. The rearrangement joins TRBV28 to TRBJ1-2; 7 nucleotides align to TRBD1. V was pared by 7 bases and J by 8 bases, with 13 bases of the junction left unmatched. This CDR3 comprises 14 residues. The V gene's germline CDR1 is MDHEN and CDR2 SYDVKM.